This TCR beta chain was profiled in a study of blood T cell repertoires in COVID-19. Study as a whole: Italy, Spain and the United States were the sources of the convalescent and acute COVID-19 samples.

Measured with immunoSEQ multiplex PCR; TCRdb has only the in-frame clones, and not every one. The sample contains 430,000 or so clones, 80% to 90% of which appear only once. The CDR3 length is 13 residues. Germline V gene lookup returns CDR1 SNHLY and CDR2 FYNNEI. The J segment lost 5 bases and the V segment lost 5 bases, leaving 3 bases of the junction unmatched. One Seattle source followed patients from active infection through their disease course. The TCR sequence derives from a man between 18 and 29 years old with COVID-19, enrolled during active disease. The rearrangement uses TRBV2 and TRBJ2-5, with TRBD1 matching 9 bases. Sequences were obtained from peripheral blood. The CDR3 loop reads CASSRTGVETQYF. The CDR3 DNA reads TGTGCCAGCAGTAGGACAGGGGTTGAGACCCAGTACTTC.